The 3 T cell receptor beta chains below were found in one sample sequenced in a study of T cells in Graves' hyperthyroidism and ophthalmopathy. Amplification of TCR beta CDR3 regions was performed using RNA transcripts as template. The HTBI set primed first-round TCR CDR3 RT-PCR. In TCRdb, the multiplex PCR reads were re-called with MiXCR into one record per CDR3 protein. The sample yields hundreds of thousands of distinct CDR3 sequences, about 45% seen once. The sequencing input was peripheral blood or thyroid tissue (not recorded which). The receptor source for this set is a woman under 30 with Graves' hyperthyroidism.

This clonotype appeared many times. The DNA of the CDR3 is TGCAGTGCTAGCCCGGACAGGACAGTTGACGCTTTCTTT. Protein sequence: CSASPDRTVDAFF. This chain links TRBV20-1 with TRBJ1-1; 7 bases are shared with TRBD1. Trimming took 3 bases from V and 11 from J; bases not matched to a gene: 12. The CDR3 runs to 13 residues. CDR1 is DFQATT, CDR2 SNEGSKA, per germline (reference sequence).

In this sample, this clonotype turned up once. The chain uses TRBV6-5 and TRBJ1-2, with TRBD1 matching over 7 bases. The length of the CDR3 is 15 residues. Germline V lookup: CDR1 MNHEY, CDR2 SVGAGI. V was pared by 2 bases and J by 6 bases, with 9 bases of the junction left unmatched. The CDR3 DNA reads TGTGCCAGCAGTTACGAGGGGGCCCAAACAAATGGCTACACCTTC. Protein: CASSYEGAQTNGYTF.

This clonotype occurred a few times. The chain carries TRBV7-9 and TRBJ2-5; D is perhaps TRBD1 (5 bases). V lost 3 bases to trimming and J lost 4 bases, with 9 bases between them. This CDR3 contains 13 residues. The germline gives CDR1 SEHNR, CDR2 FQNEAQ (reference sequence). The CDR3 is CASSLGLIETQYF. CDR3 sequence (DNA): TGTGCCAGCAGCTTGGGGCTGATAGAGACCCAGTACTTC.